This TCR beta chain came from a study of monozygotic twins with inflammatory bowel disease. Study results and caveats: In patient repertoires, differing immunosuppressive treatments may have added some variability. With inverse Simpson as the measure, TCRbeta diversity was lower in IBD patients than in healthy co-twins.

The CDR3 covers 14 residues. CDR1 and CDR2 from the germline V gene are SGHVS and FQNEAQ. TCRdb reprocessed the 5' RACE reads and stores each CDR3 protein as one record, lacking DNA. This listing includes more than 120,000 distinct CDR3 sequences. Concerning this clonotype: Its cognate antigen is unknown.

The rearrangement links TRBV7-8 to TRBJ2-3; TCRdb names TRBD1, which stays unverified in the absence of DNA. The sample taken for sequencing was blood. This receptor was taken from a human donor with ulcerative colitis or Crohn's disease, or a healthy co-twin of an affected twin (not recorded which). The CDR3: CASSLLGRGDTQYF.